This TCR beta chain comes out of a study of beta chain features in type 1 diabetes. Study at large: Examination of sorted cells across all samples involved around 110 million cells.

Reverse transcribing all isolated RNA meant expressed TCRB transcripts were sequenced. Data came from immunoSEQ multiplex PCR; TCRdb stores just in-frame clones and leaves some out. The sample has about 620,000 clones; around 16% are singletons. Every single donor gave one heparinised blood draw, and these averaged roughly 0.11 L. This clone has ten or more counts. The antigen is not known. General study results and limits: Across all four CD4+ subsets, people with type 1 diabetes showed modestly shorter TCRB CDR3s.

What was sequenced was naive CD4+ T cells from blood. The source of this sequence is a man aged 18 to 35 in good health.

The CDR3 sequence: CASSPGQGWSEKLFF. The CDR3 bases are TGTGCCAGCAGCCCCGGACAGGGTTGGAGTGAAAAACTGTTTTTT. This sequence joins TRBV14 and TRBJ1-4; TRBD1 matches 8 bases. Germline CDR1 reads SGHDN; CDR2 reads FVKESK. With 4 bases clipped from V and 7 bases from J, the junction kept 8 bases outside the gene matches. This CDR3 comprises 15 residues.